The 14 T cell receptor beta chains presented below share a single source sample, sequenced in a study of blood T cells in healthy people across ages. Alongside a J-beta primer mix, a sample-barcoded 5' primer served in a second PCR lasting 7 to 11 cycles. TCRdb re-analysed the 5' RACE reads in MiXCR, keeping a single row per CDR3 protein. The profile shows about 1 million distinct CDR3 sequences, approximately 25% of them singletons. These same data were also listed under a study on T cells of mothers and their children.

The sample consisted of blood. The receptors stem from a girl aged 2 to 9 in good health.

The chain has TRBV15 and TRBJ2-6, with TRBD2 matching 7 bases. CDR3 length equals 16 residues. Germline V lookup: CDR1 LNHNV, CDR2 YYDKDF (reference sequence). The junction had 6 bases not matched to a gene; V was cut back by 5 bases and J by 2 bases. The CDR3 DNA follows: TGTGCCACCAGCCCCCGGACTAGGGCTGGGGCCAACGTCCTGACTTTC. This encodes CATSPRTRAGANVLTF.

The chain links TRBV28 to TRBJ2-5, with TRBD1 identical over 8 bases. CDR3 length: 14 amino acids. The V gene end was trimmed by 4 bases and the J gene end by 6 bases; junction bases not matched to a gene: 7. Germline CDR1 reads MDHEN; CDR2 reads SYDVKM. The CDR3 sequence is CASSSPTGEKTQYF. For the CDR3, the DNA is TGTGCCAGCAGTTCGCCGACAGGGGAGAAGACCCAGTACTTC.

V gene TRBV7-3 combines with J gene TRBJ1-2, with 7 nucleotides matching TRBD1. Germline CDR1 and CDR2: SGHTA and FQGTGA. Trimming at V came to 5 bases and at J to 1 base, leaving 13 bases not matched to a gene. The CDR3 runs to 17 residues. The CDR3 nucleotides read TGTGCCAGCAGCGCGGGACAGACCAAAGCAATTAACTATGGCTACACCTTC. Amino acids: CASSAGQTKAINYGYTF.

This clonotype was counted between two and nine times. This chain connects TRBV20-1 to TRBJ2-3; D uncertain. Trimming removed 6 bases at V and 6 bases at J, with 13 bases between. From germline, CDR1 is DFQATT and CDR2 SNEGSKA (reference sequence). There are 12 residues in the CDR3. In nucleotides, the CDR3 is TGCAGTGCGATAGACCGTTGGGATACGCAGTATTTT. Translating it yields CSAIDRWDTQYF.

This CDR3 reads CATRPPQGVYEQYF. The CDR3 DNA reads as TGTGCCACTCGACCGCCTCAGGGGGTCTACGAGCAGTACTTC. The chain uses TRBV15 and TRBJ2-7; 7 bases are a match to TRBD1. This CDR3 is built from 14 residues. Germline V CDR1 and CDR2: LNHNV, YYDKDF (reference sequence). Losses at the gene ends were 9 bases for V and 3 bases for J; bases not matched to a gene: 11. Full variable domain (outside the CDR3, taken from reference TRBV15 and TRBJ2-7): DAMVIQNPRYQVTQFGKPVTLSCSQTLNHNVMYWYQQKSSQAPKLLFHYYDKDFNNEADTPDNFQSRRPNTSFCFLDIRSPGLGDTAMYLCATRPPQGVYEQYFGPGTRLTVT.

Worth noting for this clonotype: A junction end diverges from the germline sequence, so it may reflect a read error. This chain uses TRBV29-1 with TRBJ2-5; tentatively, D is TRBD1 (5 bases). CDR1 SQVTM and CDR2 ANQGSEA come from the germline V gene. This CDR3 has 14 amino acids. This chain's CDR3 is CSAESGIEAETQYF. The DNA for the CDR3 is TGCAGCGCTGAATCAGGGATCGAGGCGGAGACCCAGTACTTC.

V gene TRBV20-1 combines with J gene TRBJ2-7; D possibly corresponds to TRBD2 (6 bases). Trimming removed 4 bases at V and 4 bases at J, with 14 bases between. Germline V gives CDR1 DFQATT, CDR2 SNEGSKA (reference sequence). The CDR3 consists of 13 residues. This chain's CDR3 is CSAKGLGEYEQYF. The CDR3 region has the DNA TGCAGTGCTAAGGGACTGGGGGAGTACGAGCAGTACTTC.

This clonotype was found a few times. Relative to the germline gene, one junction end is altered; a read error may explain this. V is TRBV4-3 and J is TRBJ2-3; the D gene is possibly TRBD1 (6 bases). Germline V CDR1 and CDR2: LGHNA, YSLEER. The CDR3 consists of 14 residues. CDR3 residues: CASSQAGETDAQYF. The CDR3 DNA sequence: TGCGCCAGCAGCCAAGCAGGGGAGACAGATGCGCAGTATTTT.

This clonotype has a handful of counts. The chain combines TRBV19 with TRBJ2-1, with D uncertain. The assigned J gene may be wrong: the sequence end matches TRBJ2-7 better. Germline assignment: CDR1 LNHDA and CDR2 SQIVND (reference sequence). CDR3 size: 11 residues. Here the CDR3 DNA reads TGTGCCAGTGACGATTCTTACGAGCAGTACTTC. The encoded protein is CASDDSYEQYF.

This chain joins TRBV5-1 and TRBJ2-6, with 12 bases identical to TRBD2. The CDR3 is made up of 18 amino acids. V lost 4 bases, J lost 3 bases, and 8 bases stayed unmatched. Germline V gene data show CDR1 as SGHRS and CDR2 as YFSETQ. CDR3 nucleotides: TGCGCCAGCAGCGATATGACTAGCGGGAGCTTTGGGGCCAACGTCCTGACTTTC. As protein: CASSDMTSGSFGANVLTF.

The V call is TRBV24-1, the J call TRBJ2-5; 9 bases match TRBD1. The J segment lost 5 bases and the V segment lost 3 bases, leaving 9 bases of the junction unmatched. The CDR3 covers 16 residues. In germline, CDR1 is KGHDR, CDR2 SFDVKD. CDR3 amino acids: CATSDAGTGIRETQYF. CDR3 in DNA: TGTGCCACCAGTGATGCCGGGACAGGGATAAGGGAGACCCAGTACTTC.

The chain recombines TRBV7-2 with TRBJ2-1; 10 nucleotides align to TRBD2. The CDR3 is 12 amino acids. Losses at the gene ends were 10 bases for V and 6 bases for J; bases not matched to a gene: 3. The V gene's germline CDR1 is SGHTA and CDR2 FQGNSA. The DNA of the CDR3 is TGTGCCACCAAGCGGGGGGGCAATGAGCAGTTCTTC. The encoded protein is CATKRGGNEQFF.

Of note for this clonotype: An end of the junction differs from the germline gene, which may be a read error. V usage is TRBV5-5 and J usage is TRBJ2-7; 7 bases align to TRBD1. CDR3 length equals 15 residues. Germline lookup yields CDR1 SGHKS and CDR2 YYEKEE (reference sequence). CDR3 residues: CASSQGQANSYEQNF. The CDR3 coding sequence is TGTGCCAGCAGTCAAGGACAGGCGAACTCCTACGAGCAGAACTTC. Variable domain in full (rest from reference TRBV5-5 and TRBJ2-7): DAGVTQSPTHLIKTRGQQVTLRCSPISGHKSVSWYQQVLGQGPQFIFQYYEKEERGRGNFPDRFSARQFPNYSSELNVNALLLGDSALYLCASSQGQANSYEQNFGPGTRLTVT.

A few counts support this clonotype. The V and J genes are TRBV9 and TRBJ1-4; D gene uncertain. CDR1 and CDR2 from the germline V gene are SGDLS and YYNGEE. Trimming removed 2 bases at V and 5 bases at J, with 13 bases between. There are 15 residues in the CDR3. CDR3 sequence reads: CASSVAPRPNEKLFF. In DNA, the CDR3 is TGTGCCAGCAGCGTTGCTCCGAGGCCAAATGAAAAACTGTTTTTT. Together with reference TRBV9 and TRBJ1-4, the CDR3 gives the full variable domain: DSGVTQTPKHLITATGQRVTLRCSPRSGDLSVYWYQQSLDQGLQFLIQYYNGEERAKGNILERFSAQQFPDLHSELNLSSLELGDSALYFCASSVAPRPNEKLFFGSGTQLSVL.